The 16 T cell receptor beta chains reported below all come from one sample, sequenced in a study of T cell changes during pregnancy in multiple sclerosis. The table came from immunoSEQ multiplex PCR; TCRdb's copy has only in-frame clones and leaves some out. The profile shows some 76,000 clones, around 90% of them singletons. The sequenced sample was CD4+ T cells from peripheral blood mononuclear cells, obtained after pregnancy. The receptors here all came from a female donor with multiple sclerosis, enrolled in a pregnancy study.

The CDR3 is CASIMGLGGPGELFF. The CDR3 coding sequence is TGTGCCAGCATCATGGGACTAGGCGGTCCCGGGGAGCTGTTTTTT. The chain joins TRBV28 to TRBJ2-2, with 8 bases fitting TRBD2. V shed 7 bases and J 6 bases; nucleotides not matched to a gene: 10. The germline gives CDR1 MDHEN, CDR2 SYDVKM. CDR3 length equals 15 residues.

V is TRBV6-5 and J is TRBJ2-1; 8 positions agree with TRBD2. CDR3 length: 16 amino acids. Germline values: CDR1 MNHEY, CDR2 SVGAGI. Unmatched junction bases numbered 3, after V lost 0 bases and J lost 2 bases. This CDR3 is CASSYSPGGTYNEQFF. CDR3 nucleotide sequence: TGTGCCAGCAGTTACTCACCGGGGGGGACCTACAATGAGCAGTTCTTC.

V usage is TRBV5-1 and J usage is TRBJ2-2, with 7 bases that match TRBD1. V gave up 1 base and J gave up 4 bases; unmatched junction bases: 7. Germline assignment: CDR1 SGHRS and CDR2 YFSETQ. The CDR3 loop spans 16 amino acids. The CDR3 here is CASSLTTDRATGELFF. In DNA, the CDR3 is TGCGCCAGCAGCTTGACCACCGACAGGGCCACCGGGGAGCTGTTTTTT.

The rearrangement uses TRBV28 and TRBJ1-4; 7 bases are shared with TRBD1. This CDR3 is 14 amino acids long. From germline, CDR1 is MDHEN and CDR2 SYDVKM. The V segment lost 6 bases and the J segment 5 bases; nucleotides outside the gene matches: 6. This CDR3 reads CASSIQGWNEKLFF. The CDR3 DNA reads TGTGCCAGCAGCATACAGGGGTGGAATGAAAAACTGTTTTTT.

This sequence joins TRBV9 and TRBJ1-1, with a weak D call TRBD1 (6 bases). This CDR3 region has 15 residues. CDR1 and CDR2 (germline): SGDLS, YYNGEE. Trimming removed 2 bases at V and 5 bases at J, with 16 bases between. CDR3 amino acids: CASSVIQGGGTEAFF. As DNA, the CDR3 is TGTGCCAGCAGCGTCATACAGGGTGGAGGAACTGAAGCTTTCTTT.

This chain uses TRBV30 with TRBJ2-1; 7 positions match TRBD2. The length of the CDR3 is 18 residues. V lost 0 bases, J lost 0 bases, and 11 bases stayed unmatched. Looked up from germline, CDR1 is GTSNPN and CDR2 is SVGIG (reference sequence). The CDR3 coding sequence is TGTGCCTGGAGTGTAGGGAGGGCCCCAGGACGCTCCTACAATGAGCAGTTCTTC. This translates into CAWSVGRAPGRSYNEQFF. Complete variable domain (other parts from reference TRBV30 and TRBJ2-1): SQTIHQWPATLVQPVGSPLSLECTVEGTSNPNLYWYRQAAGRGLQLLFYSVGIGQISSEVPQNLSASRPQDRQFILSSKKLLLSDSGFYLCAWSVGRAPGRSYNEQFFGPGTRLTVL.

The chain carries TRBV5-4 and TRBJ2-7; 9 bases are shared with TRBD1. Germline V lookup: CDR1 SGHNT, CDR2 YYREEE (reference sequence). The CDR3 length is 14 residues. The V and J ends lost 3 bases and 0 bases, in that order; junction bases with no gene match: 1. This CDR3 is CASSSTGGSYEQYF. CDR3 DNA: TGTGCCAGCAGCTCGACAGGGGGCTCCTACGAGCAGTACTTC. Looking up the rest from reference TRBV5-4 and TRBJ2-7 gives the full variable domain: ETGVTQSPTHLIKTRGQQVTLRCSSQSGHNTVSWYQQALGQGPQFIFQYYREEENGRGNFPPRFSGLQFPNYSSELNVNALELDDSALYLCASSSTGGSYEQYFGPGTRLTVT.

The CDR3 protein is CASSLLEWAGGPREQFF. CDR3 in DNA: TGTGCCAGCAGCTTATTGGAGTGGGCGGGAGGGCCACGGGAGCAGTTCTTC. The V and J genes are TRBV11-2 and TRBJ2-1; 9 bases agree with TRBD2. The trim removed 2 bases at V and 10 bases at J, leaving 15 bases unmatched. The length of the CDR3 is 17 residues. Germline-derived CDR1 and CDR2 are SGHAT and FQNNGV.

The chain is built from TRBV6-4 and TRBJ1-5; D unresolved. Trimming cost V 9 bases and J 2 bases, with 14 bases left between them. This CDR3 has 14 amino acids. The germline V gene encodes CDR1 MRHNA and CDR2 SNTAGT. CDR3 protein: CASPARRGNQPQHF. As DNA, the CDR3 is TGTGCCAGTCCCGCGCGGAGAGGCAATCAGCCCCAGCATTTT.

This chain joins TRBV19 and TRBJ2-1, with 11 bases identical to TRBD2. V dropped 5 bases and J dropped 7; count of bases not matched to a gene: 10. This CDR3 is 16 amino acids long. The germline CDR1 and CDR2 sequences are LNHDA and SQIVND (reference sequence). Here the CDR3 reads CASSVLAGGVRNEQFF. CDR3 in DNA: TGTGCCAGTAGTGTCCTAGCGGGAGGTGTTAGGAATGAGCAGTTCTTC.

The CDR3 here is CASSRGVLNTEAFF. The CDR3 coding sequence is TGTGCCAGCAGCCGCGGGGTGCTGAACACTGAAGCTTTCTTT. The chain employs TRBV11-2 and TRBJ1-1; unclear D gene. The CDR3 totals 14 residues. Trimming left V 5 bases short and J 0 bases short, with 10 bases between. Germline CDR1 SGHAT, CDR2 FQNNGV.

The chain joins TRBV7-2 to TRBJ1-6; D ambiguous. The V gene's germline CDR1 is SGHTA and CDR2 FQGNSA. The CDR3 runs to 15 residues. V lost 5 bases, J lost 6 bases, and 14 bases lay in between. The CDR3 DNA sequence: TGTGCCAGCAGCGTGATCGGGAGCTCTAATTCACCCCTCCACTTT. Translated: CASSVIGSSNSPLHF. Using reference TRBV7-2 and TRBJ1-6 for the parts outside the CDR3, the full variable domain is GAGVSQSPSNKVTEKGKDVELRCDPISGHTALYWYRQSLGQGLEFLIYFQGNSAPDKSGLPSDRFSAERTGGSVSTLTIQRTQQEDSAVYLCASSVIGSSNSPLHFGNGTRLTVT.

The chain is built from TRBV28 and TRBJ2-7; D may be TRBD1 (6 bases). Trimming cost V 2 bases and J 3 bases, with 8 bases left between them. The CDR3 is 13 residues long. CDR1 and CDR2 from the germline V gene are MDHEN and SYDVKM. Written as DNA, the CDR3 is TGTGCCAGCAGTTTACTACAGGGCTACGAGCAGTACTTC. It codes for CASSLLQGYEQYF.

The chain uses TRBV6-5 and TRBJ1-1; D is ambiguous. Trimming pared 4 bases from V and 6 bases from J, leaving 15 bases between. Germline V lookup: CDR1 MNHEY, CDR2 SVGAGI. CDR3 length equals 14 residues. CDR3 bases: TGTGCCAGCAGTTCGCGGAGAGTAAAGGCTGAAGCTTTCTTT. Protein product: CASSSRRVKAEAFF.

The chain has TRBV10-1 and TRBJ2-1, with 8 bases matching TRBD2. V lost 3 bases to trimming and J lost 5 bases; unmatched junction nucleotides: 12. The CDR3 spans 17 residues. Germline V gene sequence: CDR1 WNHNN, CDR2 SYGVQD (reference sequence). The CDR3, as DNA: TGCGCCAGCAGTGAAGTAGCGGGGACCCTTGGGAACAATGAGCAGTTCTTC. This codes for CASSEVAGTLGNNEQFF.

The rearrangement joins TRBV25-1 to TRBJ1-4; 7 bases are shared with TRBD1. The CDR3 runs 13 residues. Germline V gene data show CDR1 as MGHDK and CDR2 as SYGVNS. J lost 8 bases, V lost 6 bases, and 6 bases had no gene match. CDR3 DNA: TGTGCCAGCAGGGGACAGCGGAGAGAAAAACTGTTTTTT. This gives the protein CASRGQRREKLFF.